Reported below is one T cell receptor beta chain. This clone was seen many times. The specificity of this receptor is unknown. The input lacks base qualities; no much larger clone sits a single base away. Libraries were built with PCR. Sequencing was carried out with an Illumina HiSeq 4000. High-throughput sequencing was used to profile the CDR3 region of the TCR beta-chain in every patient. In the authors' own workflow: A classifier to discriminate distant-metastatic papillary thyroid cancer patients was built from CDR3 differences across clinicopathological groups. To measure repertoire diversity the researchers used the Shannon index, while the Morisita-Horn index served to gauge how similar the tumor and blood repertoires were. Through fastp at Q25 and MiXCR, TCRdb rebuilt clones from the public reads, retaining in-frame beta chains. TCRdb's processing, not the study's, gives the V and J calls here. The sample records roughly 25,000 clones, under 15% of which are singletons. The biggest ten clones account for roughly an eighth of the sample.

No patient had received any treatment before thyroid surgery. Using T-cell receptor beta sequencing, the researchers looked back retrospectively at clinical samples from patients, gathered between the early 2010s and the late 2010s. The sample is drawn from a study of metastatic and nonmetastatic thyroid tumors (dated by TCRdb to 2020 to 2022). Regarding the complete study: The researchers compared repertoires between peripheral blood samples and tumor or nodule tissue samples from patients with malignant or benign thyroid disease. Findings and caveats that apply to the study as a whole: In both blood and tumor samples, TCR beta diversity was reported to be significantly higher in malignant tumors than in benign nodules.

The junction carries 10 bases between V and J, which are trimmed by 7 bases and 0 bases respectively. Via the germline V gene, CDR1 is MDHEN and CDR2 SYDVKM. The CDR3 numbers 13 residues from cysteine through phenylalanine. The read is trimmed to its CDR3 DNA, 39 bases read in frame from base 1. The V and J genes are TRBV28 and TRBJ2-7, with the identity of the D gene unclear. The clonotype comes from a female donor with papillary thyroid cancer or a benign thyroid nodule (not recorded which). Some clones in this sample may be carry-over from other donors' samples. The specimen was blood. The DNA sequence follows: TGTGCCAGCAAGTTGGGCGGCTCCTACGAGCAGTACTTC. Its translation is CASKLGGSYEQYF.